Sequencing of this T cell receptor (beta chain) was carried out in a study of regulatory T cells in long-lasting Graves disease. Overall study: For a period under 3 months, newly diagnosed Graves' patients had taken antithyroid drugs.

The authors built TCR beta libraries using iRepertoire HTBI primers and Arm-PCR of CDR3 regions. TCRdb reanalysed the multiplex PCR reads using MiXCR and keeps one entry per CDR3 protein. The sample carries 400,000 to 500,000 distinct CDR3 sequences, approximately 14% recorded once. This clonotype was recorded at least ten times. The V and J ends lost 1 base and 2 bases respectively, with 8 bases between them. Germline CDR1 SGHVS, CDR2 FNYEAQ. There are 14 residues in the CDR3. Documented time point: newly diagnosed GD, antithyroid drugs for less than 3 months. TCR sequences were obtained from RNA taken from PBMCs. The same sample was also used in a study of T cells in Graves' hyperthyroidism and ophthalmopathy. As reported in that work: Investigators excluded patients with uncontrolled infection, other autoimmune disease, pregnancy or lactation. The HTBI primer set was used in a first-round RT-PCR of the TCR CDR3.

The chain carries TRBV7-6 and TRBJ2-5, with unresolved D. The sequence was obtained from a woman aged 50 to 65 with Graves disease. The material was peripheral blood mononuclear cells (PBMCs), obtained at new diagnosis, from a patient treated with antithyroid drugs. CDR3 nucleotide sequence: TGTGCCAGCAGCTTAGTAGACGGTCAAGAGACCCAGTACTTC. Translated: CASSLVDGQETQYF. Combining the CDR3 with reference TRBV7-6 and TRBJ2-5 gives the whole variable domain GAGVSQSPRYKVTKRGQDVALRCDPISGHVSLYWYRQALGQGPEFLTYFNYEAQQDKSGLPNDRFSAERPEGSISTLTIQRTEQRDSAMYRCASSLVDGQETQYFGPGTRLLVL.